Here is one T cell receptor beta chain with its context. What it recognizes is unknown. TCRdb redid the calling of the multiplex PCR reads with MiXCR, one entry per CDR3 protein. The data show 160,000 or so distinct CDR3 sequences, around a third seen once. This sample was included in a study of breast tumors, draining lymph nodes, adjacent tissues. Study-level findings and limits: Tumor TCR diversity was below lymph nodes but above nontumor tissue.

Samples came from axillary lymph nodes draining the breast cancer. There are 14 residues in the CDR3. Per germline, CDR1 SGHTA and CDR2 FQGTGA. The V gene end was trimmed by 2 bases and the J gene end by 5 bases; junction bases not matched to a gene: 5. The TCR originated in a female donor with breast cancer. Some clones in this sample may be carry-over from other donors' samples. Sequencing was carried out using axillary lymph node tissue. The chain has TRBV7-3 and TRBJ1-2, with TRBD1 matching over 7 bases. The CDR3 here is CASSLEGQPYGYTF. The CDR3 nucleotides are TGTGCCAGCAGCTTAGAGGGACAGCCTTATGGCTACACCTTC.